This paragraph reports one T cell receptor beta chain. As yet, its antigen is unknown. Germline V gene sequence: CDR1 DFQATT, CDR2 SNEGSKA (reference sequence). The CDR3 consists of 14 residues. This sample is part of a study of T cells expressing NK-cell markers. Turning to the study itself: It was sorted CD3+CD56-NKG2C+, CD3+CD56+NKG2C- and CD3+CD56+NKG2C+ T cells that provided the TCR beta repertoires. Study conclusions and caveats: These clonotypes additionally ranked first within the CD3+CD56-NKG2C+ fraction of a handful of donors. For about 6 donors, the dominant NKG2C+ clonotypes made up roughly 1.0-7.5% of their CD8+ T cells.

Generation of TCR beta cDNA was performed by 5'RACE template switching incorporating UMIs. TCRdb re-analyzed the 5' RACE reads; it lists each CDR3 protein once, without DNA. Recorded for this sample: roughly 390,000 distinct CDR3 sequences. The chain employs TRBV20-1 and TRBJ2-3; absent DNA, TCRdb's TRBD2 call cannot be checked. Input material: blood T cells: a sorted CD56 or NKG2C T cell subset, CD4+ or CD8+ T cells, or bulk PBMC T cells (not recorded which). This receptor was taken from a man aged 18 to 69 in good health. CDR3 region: CSAPLAGGLYTQYF.